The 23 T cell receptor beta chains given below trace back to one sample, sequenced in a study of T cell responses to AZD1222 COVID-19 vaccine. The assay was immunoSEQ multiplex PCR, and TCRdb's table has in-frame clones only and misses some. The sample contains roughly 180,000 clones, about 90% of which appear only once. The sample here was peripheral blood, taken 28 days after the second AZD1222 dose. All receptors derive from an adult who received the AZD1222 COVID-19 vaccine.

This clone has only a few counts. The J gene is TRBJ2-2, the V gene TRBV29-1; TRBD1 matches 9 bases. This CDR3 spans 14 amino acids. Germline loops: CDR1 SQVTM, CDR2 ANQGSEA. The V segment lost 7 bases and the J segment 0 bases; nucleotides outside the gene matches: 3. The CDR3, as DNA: TGCAGCGCCGGGACAGGGACGAACACCGGGGAGCTGTTTTTT. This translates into CSAGTGTNTGELFF.

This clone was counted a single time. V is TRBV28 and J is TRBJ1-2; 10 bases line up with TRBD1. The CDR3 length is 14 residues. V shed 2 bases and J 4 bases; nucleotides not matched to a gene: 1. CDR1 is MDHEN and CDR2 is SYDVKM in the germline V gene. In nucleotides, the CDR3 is TGTGCCAGCAGTTTAAGGGACAGGGGCTATGGCTACACCTTC. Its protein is CASSLRDRGYGYTF.

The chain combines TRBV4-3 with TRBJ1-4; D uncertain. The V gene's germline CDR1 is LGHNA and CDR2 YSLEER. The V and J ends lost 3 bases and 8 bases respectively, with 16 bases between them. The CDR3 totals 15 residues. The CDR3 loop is CASSQTSAKEEKLFF. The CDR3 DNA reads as TGCGCCAGCAGCCAGACGTCCGCGAAGGAAGAAAAACTGTTTTTT.

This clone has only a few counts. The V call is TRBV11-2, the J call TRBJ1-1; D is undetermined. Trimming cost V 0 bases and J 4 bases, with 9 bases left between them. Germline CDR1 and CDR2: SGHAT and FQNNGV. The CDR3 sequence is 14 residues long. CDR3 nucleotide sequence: TGTGCCAGCAGCTTAGATCCCGGTAGCACTGAAGCTTTCTTT. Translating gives CASSLDPGSTEAFF.

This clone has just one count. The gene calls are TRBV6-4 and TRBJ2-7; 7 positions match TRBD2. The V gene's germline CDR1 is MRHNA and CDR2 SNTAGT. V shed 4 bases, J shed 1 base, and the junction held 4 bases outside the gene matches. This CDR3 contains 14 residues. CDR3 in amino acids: CASSVTGGSYEQYF. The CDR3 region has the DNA TGTGCCAGCAGTGTGACGGGAGGTTCCTACGAGCAGTACTTC.

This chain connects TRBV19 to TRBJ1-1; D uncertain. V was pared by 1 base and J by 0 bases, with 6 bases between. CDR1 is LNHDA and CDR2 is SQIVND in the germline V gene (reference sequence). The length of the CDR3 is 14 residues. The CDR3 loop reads CASSIGGLNTEAFF. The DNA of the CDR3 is TGTGCCAGTAGTATAGGGGGATTGAACACTGAAGCTTTCTTT.

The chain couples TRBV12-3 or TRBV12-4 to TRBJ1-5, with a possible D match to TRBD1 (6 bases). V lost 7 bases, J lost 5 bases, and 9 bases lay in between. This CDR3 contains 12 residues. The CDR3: CASKGGDQPQHF. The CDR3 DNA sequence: TGTGCCAGCAAGGGGGGAGATCAGCCCCAGCATTTT.

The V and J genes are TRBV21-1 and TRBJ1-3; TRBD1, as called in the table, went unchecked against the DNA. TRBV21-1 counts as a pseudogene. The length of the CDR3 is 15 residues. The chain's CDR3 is CASSRHGYSGNTIYF. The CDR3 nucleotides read TGTGCCAGCAGCAGACACGGATACTCTGGAAACACCATATATTTT.

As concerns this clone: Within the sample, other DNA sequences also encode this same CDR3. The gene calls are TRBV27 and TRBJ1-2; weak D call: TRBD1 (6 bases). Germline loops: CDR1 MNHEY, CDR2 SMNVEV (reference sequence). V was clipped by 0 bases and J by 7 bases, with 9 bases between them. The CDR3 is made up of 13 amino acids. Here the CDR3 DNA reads TGTGCCAGCAGTTTATCGGGAGGGGGTGGCTACACCTTC. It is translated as CASSLSGGGGYTF.

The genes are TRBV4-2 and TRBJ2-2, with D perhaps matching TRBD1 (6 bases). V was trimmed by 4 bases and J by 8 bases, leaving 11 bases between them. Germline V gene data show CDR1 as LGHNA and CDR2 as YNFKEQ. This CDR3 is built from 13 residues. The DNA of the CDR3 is TGTGCCAGCAGCCCAGGGGTTGGGGGGGAGCTGTTTTTT. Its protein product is CASSPGVGGELFF.

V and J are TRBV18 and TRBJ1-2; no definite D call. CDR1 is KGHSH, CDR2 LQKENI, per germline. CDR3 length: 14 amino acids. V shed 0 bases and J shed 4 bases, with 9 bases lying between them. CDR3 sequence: CASSPPADPYGYTF. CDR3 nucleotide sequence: TGTGCCAGCTCACCACCGGCGGACCCCTATGGCTACACCTTC.

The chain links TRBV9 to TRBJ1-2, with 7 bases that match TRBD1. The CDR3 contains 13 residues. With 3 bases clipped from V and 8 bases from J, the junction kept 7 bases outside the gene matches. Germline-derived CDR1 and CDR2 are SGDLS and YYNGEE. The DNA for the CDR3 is TGTGCCAGCAGCGGTAAGGGGGCGCCCGGCTACACCTTC. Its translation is CASSGKGAPGYTF. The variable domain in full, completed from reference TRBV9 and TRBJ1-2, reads DSGVTQTPKHLITATGQRVTLRCSPRSGDLSVYWYQQSLDQGLQFLIQYYNGEERAKGNILERFSAQQFPDLHSELNLSSLELGDSALYFCASSGKGAPGYTFGSGTRLTVV.

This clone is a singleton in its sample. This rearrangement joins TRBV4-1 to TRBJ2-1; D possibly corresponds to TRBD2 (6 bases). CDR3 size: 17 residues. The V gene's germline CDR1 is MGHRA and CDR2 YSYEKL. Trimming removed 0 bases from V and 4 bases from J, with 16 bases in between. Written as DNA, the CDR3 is TGCGCCAGCAGCCAAGATATCGTTTCGGGAGTATACAATGAGCAGTTCTTC. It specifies CASSQDIVSGVYNEQFF.

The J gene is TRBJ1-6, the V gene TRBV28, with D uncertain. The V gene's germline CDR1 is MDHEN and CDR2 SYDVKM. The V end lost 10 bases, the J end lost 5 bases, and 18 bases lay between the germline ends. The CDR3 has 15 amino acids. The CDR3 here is CAITPRPRNNSPLHF. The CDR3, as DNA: TGTGCCATAACCCCCAGACCCCGAAATAATTCACCCCTCCACTTT.

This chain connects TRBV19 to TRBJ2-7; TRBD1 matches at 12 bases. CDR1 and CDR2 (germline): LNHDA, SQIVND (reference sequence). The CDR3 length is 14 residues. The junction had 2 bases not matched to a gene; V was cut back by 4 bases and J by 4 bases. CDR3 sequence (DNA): TGTGCCAGTAGTAGGGGACAGGGGGCGTACGAGCAGTACTTC. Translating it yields CASSRGQGAYEQYF.

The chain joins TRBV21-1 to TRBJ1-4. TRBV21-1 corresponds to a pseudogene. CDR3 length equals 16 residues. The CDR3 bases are TGTGCCAGCAGCAGTTTAAGCGGGACGGAAAATGAAAAACTGTTTTTT. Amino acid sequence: CASSSLSGTENEKLFF.

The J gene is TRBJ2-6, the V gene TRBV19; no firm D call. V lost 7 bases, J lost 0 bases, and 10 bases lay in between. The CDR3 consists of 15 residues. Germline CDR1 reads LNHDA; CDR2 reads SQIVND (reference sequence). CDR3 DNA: TGTGCCAGTAAACCGGAGAACTCTGGGGCCAACGTCCTGACTTTC. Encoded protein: CASKPENSGANVLTF.

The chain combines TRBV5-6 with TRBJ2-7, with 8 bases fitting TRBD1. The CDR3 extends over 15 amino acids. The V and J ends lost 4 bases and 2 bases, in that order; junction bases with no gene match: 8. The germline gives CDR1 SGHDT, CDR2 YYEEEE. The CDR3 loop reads CASSPETGAPYEQYF. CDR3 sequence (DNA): TGTGCCAGCAGCCCCGAGACAGGGGCTCCCTACGAGCAGTACTTC. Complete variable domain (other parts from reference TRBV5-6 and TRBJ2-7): DAGVTQSPTHLIKTRGQQVTLRCSPKSGHDTVSWYQQALGQGPQFIFQYYEEEERQRGNFPDRFSGHQFPNYSSELNVNALLLGDSALYLCASSPETGAPYEQYFGPGTRLTVT.

The CDR3 sequence: CASSPRAGEKLFF. Here the CDR3 DNA reads TGTGCCAGCAGTCCCCGCGCAGGTGAAAAACTGTTTTTT. This chain connects TRBV12-3 or TRBV12-4 to TRBJ1-4; no definite D call. CDR3 size: 13 residues. V was trimmed by 5 bases and J by 7 bases, leaving 11 bases between them.

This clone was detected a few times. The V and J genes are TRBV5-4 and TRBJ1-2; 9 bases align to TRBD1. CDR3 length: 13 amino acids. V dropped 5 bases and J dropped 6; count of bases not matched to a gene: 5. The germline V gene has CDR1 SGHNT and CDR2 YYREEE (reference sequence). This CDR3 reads CASRTGGRDGYTF. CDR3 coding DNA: TGTGCCAGCAGGACAGGGGGTAGAGATGGCTACACCTTC.

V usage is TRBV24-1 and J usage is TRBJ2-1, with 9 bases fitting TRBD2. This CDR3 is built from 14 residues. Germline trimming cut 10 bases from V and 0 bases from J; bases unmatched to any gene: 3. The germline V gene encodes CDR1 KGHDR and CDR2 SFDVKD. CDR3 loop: CATSSGSSYNEQFF. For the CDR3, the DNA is TGTGCCACAAGTAGCGGGAGCTCCTACAATGAGCAGTTCTTC.

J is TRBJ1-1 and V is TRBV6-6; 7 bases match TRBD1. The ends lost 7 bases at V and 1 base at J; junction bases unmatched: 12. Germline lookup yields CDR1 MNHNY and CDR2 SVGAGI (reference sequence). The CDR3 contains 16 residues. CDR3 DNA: TGTGCCAGCACCTATAGCCCGGGACAGAAGAACACTGAAGCTTTCTTT. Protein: CASTYSPGQKNTEAFF.

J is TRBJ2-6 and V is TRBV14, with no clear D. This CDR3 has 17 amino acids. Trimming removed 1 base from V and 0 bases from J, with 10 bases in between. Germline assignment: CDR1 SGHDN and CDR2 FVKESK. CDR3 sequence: CASSQGVRSSGANVLTF. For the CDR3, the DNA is TGTGCCAGCAGCCAAGGGGTCAGGAGCTCTGGGGCCAACGTCCTGACTTTC.